This note documents a single TCR beta chain sequence. Its cognate antigen has yet to be identified. No clone much larger than this one lies a single base away; base qualities are absent. Germline trimming amounts to 3 bases on V and 6 bases on J, with 8 as the count of junction bases outside the gene matches. Spanning cysteine to phenylalanine, the CDR3 consists of 16 amino acids. Of all the DNA, just the CDR3 is kept, 48 bases in frame from base 1. CDR1 and CDR2 were assigned from the germline V gene (reference sequence) as MNHEY and SMNVEV. The sample originates from a study of identical twins (dated by TCRdb to 2015 to 2016). Regarding the research as a whole: To test whether fetal clonotypes persist, the study used deep sequencing on TCR alpha and beta repertoires from monozygotic twins, unrelated adults of various ages, and cord blood. Replicate twin experiments were performed at different times using different library preparation protocols to rule out contamination.

Every donor in the study was a healthy Caucasian. The researchers also sequenced three unrelated adults who were not twins: a male aged 18 to 30, a male aged 50 to 60, and a female aged 50 to 60. Miltenyi CD45RO+ enrichment and human naive T-cell isolation kits were used to isolate memory (CD45RO+) and naive T cells from PBMC. Receptor libraries were prepared by 5' RACE. Data came from an Illumina HiSeq 2000. A universal primer binding site was added through template switching, and the final cDNA carried a unique molecular identifier so that TCR cDNA molecules could be counted accurately. Specific primers in the conserved constant-segment region were used to synthesize first-strand cDNA for TCR alpha and beta chains. Each cDNA library was double barcoded, with a SMART-Mk sample barcode plus Illumina barcodes, to control for contamination. TruSeq adapter sequences along with Illumina sample barcodes were introduced in two successive PCR steps. Sequencing of the TCR alpha and beta cDNA libraries was done on the Illumina HiSeq platform using custom primers. The original pipeline was this. Raw reads were processed with MiGEC to extract unique molecular identifiers, and MiXCR was used to determine CDR3 positions. For each individual, recombination models were inferred using an EM algorithm with the repgenHMM and IGoR tools. The analysis of shared clonotypes was done with the tcR package in R, with sharing normalized by the product of cloneset sizes. To study raw recombination without the effects of thymic and clonal selection, out-of-frame nonproductive sequences were analyzed. The public reads were run again by TCRdb, first through fastp at Q25 and then through MiXCR, and only productive beta chains were kept. Every distinct CDR3 protein forms one entry, paired with its most common genes and DNA. None of the V and J calls come from the authors' own analysis; TCRdb made them. The sample table contains 690,000 or so distinct CDR3 sequences; only one count was recorded for roughly 6% of them. The ten largest clones take up around 2% of the sample.

Study-wide findings and limitations: In monozygotic twins, recombination models systematically underestimated out-of-frame TCR alpha sharing, but the models matched the sharing seen between unrelated individuals. Excess twin sharing in beta out-of-frame sequences was weaker because fewer shared sequences lowered the signal-to-noise ratio. Because the same donors could not be followed over many years, the conclusions depended on cross-sectional statistical analysis. Fewer insertions were carried by abundant cord blood beta clonotypes, a similar but weaker trend appeared in young adult naive repertoires, and no such trend appeared in memory repertoires. Invariant T cells such as MAIT and iNKT could partly confound zero-insertion analyses, although diverse VJ usage argued against such confounding for most clonotypes. Compared with coincidental sharing between unrelated individuals, an excess of low generation-probability sequences was observed among out-of-frame TCR alpha sequences shared between twins.

The chain is made from TRBV27 and TRBJ2-2, with 9 junctional bases fitting TRBD2. Source material: naive T cells sorted from blood. In light of the paper, this sample's cell subset or site label describes: cells isolated with a human naive T-cell isolation kit. The receptor was isolated from a man in his late teens or twenties in good health. Here the CDR3 is given as CASSLVAGDGAGELFF. The bases are TGTGCCAGCAGTTTGGTAGCGGGAGACGGCGCCGGGGAGCTGTTTTTT.